Given below is one TCR beta chain in context. This entry is derived from a study of cytomegalovirus exposure and HLA in healthy donors. Primers: 60 Vbeta forward and 13 Jbeta reverse. Method: immunoSEQ multiplex PCR; TCRdb's copy keeps in-frame clones and lacks some. The table records about 110,000 clones, approximately 70% of them present only once. The germline V gene has CDR1 SGHTA and CDR2 FQGNSA. V was cut by 1 base and J by 2 bases, with 6 bases left in between. The CDR3 runs 14 residues. The rearrangement joins TRBV7-2 to TRBJ1-3, with D tentatively TRBD1 (5 bases). This receptor was identified in a man under 40 in good health and CMV-seropositive. The specimen was PBMCs. The CDR3 spells CASSLGGAGNTIYF. The DNA for the CDR3 is TGTGCCAGCAGCTTAGGGGGGGCTGGAAACACCATATATTTT.